This TCR beta chain emerged from a study of neurological immune-mediated disorders. Findings and limits, study-wide: Repertoires from 18 of 34 multiple sclerosis patients grouped phylogenetically into a related-CDR3 cluster, suggesting a possible signature.

There are 15 residues in the CDR3. V was pared by 3 bases and J by 4 bases, with 6 bases of the junction left unmatched. CDR1 is LNHNV, CDR2 YYDKDF, per germline (reference sequence). Details on this clonotype: No antigen is known for it.

The cDNA came from 5'RACE, which used 10-nucleotide random UMIs. Over 200 million TCR-beta sequences from 15-18 subjects came out of each sequencing run. TCRdb independently ran MiXCR on the 5' RACE reads; one entry per CDR3 protein. The table shows more than 75,000 distinct CDR3 sequences, with approximately 5% occurring only once. The sequenced sample consisted of PBMCs. This rearrangement joins TRBV15 to TRBJ2-7, with 10 bases lining up with TRBD1. The sequence derives from a woman aged 25 to 39 with multiple sclerosis. CDR3 in amino acids: CATSSKEGQGYEQYF. The DNA for the CDR3 is TGTGCCACCAGCAGCAAGGAGGGACAGGGGTACGAGCAGTACTTC.